What follows are 4 T cell receptor beta chains derived from one specimen sequenced in a study of T cells in narcolepsy (dated by TCRdb to about 2018). The library was built by means of the immunoSEQ multiplex PCR assay. Not all clones reach the TCRdb copy of this immuneACCESS table, which keeps in-frame sequences only. Checked studies attribute under half of the gap to unresolved V genes and leave the rest unexplained. The sample table lists over 30,000 clones, more than 80% of them with a count of one. Roughly 1.2% of the sample belongs to the ten largest clones. Material: CD45RA- memory CD4+ T cells from PBMCs. In light of the paper, this sample's cell subset or site label describes: memory T cells sorted ex vivo from peripheral blood. These receptors were collected from a human donor with narcolepsy.

J is TRBJ1-5 and V is TRBV19, with D perhaps matching TRBD1 (5 bases). The CDR3 sequence is 14 residues long. The germline V gene encodes CDR1 LNHDA and CDR2 SQIVND (reference sequence). V was cut by 7 bases and J by 0 bases, with 10 bases left in between. In DNA, the CDR3 is TGTGCCAGTAAGACAGATTATAGCAATCAGCCCCAGCATTTT. This codes for CASKTDYSNQPQHF.

This rearrangement joins TRBV5-4 to TRBJ2-3; D remains ambiguous. This CDR3 comprises 15 residues. CDR1 is SGHNT, CDR2 YYREEE, per germline (reference sequence). The germline V and J ends were trimmed by 4 bases and 3 bases, with 15 bases remaining between them. CDR3 sequence reads: CASSPGPAGTDTQYF. In DNA, the CDR3 is TGTGCCAGCAGCCCAGGACCGGCCGGGACAGATACGCAGTATTTT.

This clone has a single count. The V call is TRBV19, the J call TRBJ1-3, with D unresolved. CDR1 and CDR2 (germline): LNHDA, SQIVND (reference sequence). V lost 3 bases and J 7 bases, leaving 13 bases between the germline ends. CDR3 length equals 14 residues. Written as DNA, the CDR3 is TGTGCCAGTAGTATGGGAAATCTCGGTAACACCATATATTTT. Protein sequence: CASSMGNLGNTIYF.

The chain combines TRBV7-8 with TRBJ1-4; D uncertain. The CDR3 contains 13 residues. Germline V gene data show CDR1 as SGHVS and CDR2 as FQNEAQ. V lost 10 bases and J lost 7, with 16 bases in between. The CDR3 DNA sequence: TGTGCCACCCGGATATACCACGGTGAAAAACTGTTTTTT. Its protein product is CATRIYHGEKLFF.